This T cell receptor (beta chain) comes out of a study of somatic mutations in cytotoxic T cells in rheumatoid arthritis. Findings and caveats of the study: Levels of CD8+ T-cell clonality in rheumatoid arthritis patients were statistically indistinguishable from those seen in age-matched healthy controls, with no significant difference. The authors did not adjust the slight TRBV07 underrepresentation in rheumatoid arthritis patients for multiple comparisons.

The CDR3 is 13 residues long. The germline V and J ends were trimmed by 0 bases and 7 bases, with 7 bases remaining between them. Germline lookup yields CDR1 SGHDT and CDR2 YYEEEE. The data were produced by immunoSEQ multiplex PCR, yet TCRdb's version contains in-frame clones alone and is incomplete. In the table there are roughly 30,000 clones, approximately 85% of which are singletons. Details on this clone: Its antigen remains unidentified.

The rearrangement links TRBV5-6 to TRBJ2-2; possibly TRBD1 or TRBD2 for D (5 bases each). The TCR comes from an adult with rheumatoid arthritis. Sequencing was done on a sample of CD8+ T cells sorted from blood. The CDR3 loop is CASSLAGGGELFF. CDR3 DNA sequence: TGTGCCAGCAGCTTGGCTGGGGGCGGGGAGCTGTTTTTT.